Shown below are 13 T cell receptor beta chains from a single sample sequenced in a study of blood T cell repertoires in COVID-19. Only in-frame clones appear in the TCRdb table, and some are missing; sequencing was by immunoSEQ multiplex PCR. The data contain approximately 350,000 clones, approximately 82% of them singletons. The specimen sequenced was peripheral blood. The receptor set was obtained from a man younger than 40 with active or convalescent COVID-19.

The genes are TRBV4-1 and TRBJ2-7, with a tentative D call TRBD1 (5 bases). The germline gives CDR1 MGHRA, CDR2 YSYEKL. V lost 2 bases and J lost 4, with 12 bases in between. This CDR3 region has 14 residues. CDR3 sequence reads: CASSQTQGRYEQYF. The CDR3 DNA sequence: TGCGCCAGCAGCCAAACCCAGGGCAGGTACGAGCAGTACTTC.

V gene TRBV29-1 combines with J gene TRBJ1-1; D ambiguous. V was cut by 2 bases and J by 2 bases, with 9 bases left in between. The CDR3 totals 13 residues. Germline CDR1 reads SQVTM; CDR2 reads ANQGSEA. The CDR3 spells CSVEYKPNTEAFF. The CDR3 nucleotides read TGCAGCGTTGAATACAAACCTAACACTGAAGCTTTCTTT. Variable domain in full (rest from reference TRBV29-1 and TRBJ1-1): SAVISQKPSRDICQRGTSLTIQCQVDSQVTMMFWYRQQPGQSLTLIATANQGSEATYESGFVIDKFPISRPNLTFSTLTVSNMSPEDSSIYLCSVEYKPNTEAFFGQGTRLTVV.

The genes are TRBV3-1 (or the pseudogene TRBV3-2) and TRBJ2-3; 13 bases are shared with TRBD2. Germline-derived CDR1 and CDR2 are LGHDT and YNNKEL (reference sequence). The CDR3 runs to 18 residues. V shed 4 bases, J shed 5 bases, and the junction held 12 bases outside the gene matches. The CDR3 DNA follows: TGTGCCAGCAGCCCGCGGCTATGGACTAGCGGGAGAGGAGATACGCAGTATTTT. Its protein is CASSPRLWTSGRGDTQYF.

The chain combines TRBV5-1 with TRBJ2-2, with unresolved D. The CDR3 runs to 14 residues. Germline CDR1 and CDR2: SGHRS and YFSETQ. V lost 1 base to trimming and J lost 0 bases, with 4 bases between them. The CDR3 spells CASSLSSNTGELFF. In DNA, the CDR3 is TGCGCCAGCAGCTTGTCCTCGAACACCGGGGAGCTGTTTTTT.

The chain carries TRBV10-3 and TRBJ1-1; D is unclear. Trimming pared 6 bases from V and 0 bases from J, leaving 11 bases between. There are 14 residues in the CDR3. CDR1 is ENHRY and CDR2 is SYGVKD in the germline V gene. CDR3 in amino acids: CAISPSDMNTEAFF. CDR3 nucleotides: TGTGCCATCAGCCCTTCTGACATGAACACTGAAGCTTTCTTT.

This chain joins TRBV6-2 or TRBV6-3 and TRBJ1-2; no reliable D call. Germline CDR1 and CDR2: MNHEY and SVGEGT. V lost 2 bases and J lost 0, with 7 bases in between. This CDR3 is built from 14 residues. DNA for the CDR3: TGTGCCAGCAGTTACCCATTTCCTAACTATGGCTACACCTTC. Protein product: CASSYPFPNYGYTF.

The rearrangement links TRBV25-1 to TRBJ1-5, with a weak D call TRBD1 (5 bases). Germline loops: CDR1 MGHDK, CDR2 SYGVNS. CDR3 length: 13 amino acids. V lost 2 bases to trimming and J lost 6 bases, with 8 bases between them. CDR3 sequence reads: CASSERRGQPQHF. The CDR3 bases are TGTGCCAGCAGTGAAAGGAGGGGTCAGCCCCAGCATTTT.

This chain links TRBV7-9 with TRBJ2-5, with D possibly matching TRBD2 (5 bases). Trimming cost V 5 bases and J 3 bases, with 10 bases left between them. Germline V lookup: CDR1 SEHNR, CDR2 FQNEAQ (reference sequence). This CDR3 is 13 amino acids long. CDR3 sequence reads: CASSQWTEETQYF. The CDR3 DNA sequence: TGTGCCAGCAGCCAATGGACTGAAGAGACCCAGTACTTC.

This sequence joins TRBV6-5 and TRBJ1-2, with 10 bases identical to TRBD1. The CDR3 consists of 16 residues. Trimming at V came to 2 bases and at J to 4 bases, leaving 7 bases not matched to a gene. The germline V gene encodes CDR1 MNHEY and CDR2 SVGAGI. CDR3 nucleotides: TGTGCCAGCAGTTACCCCATCGGGACAGGGGCCTATGGCTACACCTTC. Amino acids: CASSYPIGTGAYGYTF.

This chain links TRBV9 with TRBJ2-3, with 7 bases matching TRBD2. Looked up from germline, CDR1 is SGDLS and CDR2 is YYNGEE. The CDR3 runs 14 residues. V dropped 0 bases and J dropped 7; count of bases not matched to a gene: 5. CDR3 sequence: CASSVGTRGNTQYF. The DNA of the CDR3 is TGTGCCAGCAGCGTAGGGACTAGGGGAAATACGCAGTATTTT. Full variable domain (outside the CDR3, taken from reference TRBV9 and TRBJ2-3): DSGVTQTPKHLITATGQRVTLRCSPRSGDLSVYWYQQSLDQGLQFLIQYYNGEERAKGNILERFSAQQFPDLHSELNLSSLELGDSALYFCASSVGTRGNTQYFGPGTRLTVL.

A single count supports this clone. The chain uses TRBV27 and TRBJ2-5; 15 bases fit TRBD2. CDR3 length equals 16 residues. Germline V gene sequence: CDR1 MNHEY, CDR2 SMNVEV (reference sequence). J was trimmed by 5 bases and V by 6 bases; bases with no gene match: 7. The CDR3 is CASRSGLAGGPETQYF. The CDR3 region has the DNA TGTGCCAGCAGATCCGGACTAGCGGGAGGGCCTGAGACCCAGTACTTC.

The chain recombines TRBV6-2 or TRBV6-3 with TRBJ1-5; D possibly corresponds to TRBD1 (5 bases). Trimming removed 4 bases from V and 5 bases from J, with 12 bases in between. The CDR3 runs 14 residues. The germline V gene has CDR1 MNHEY and CDR2 SVGEGT. DNA for the CDR3: TGTGCCAGCAGTTTTGGGGGAGGGGATCAGCCCCAGCATTTT. Its protein is CASSFGGGDQPQHF.

This clone has only a few counts. This sequence joins TRBV7-9 and TRBJ1-1; D is ambiguous. The V gene lost 1 base and the J gene lost 8 bases, with 8 bases spanning the gap. The CDR3 covers 12 residues. CDR1 and CDR2 (germline): SEHNR, FQNEAQ (reference sequence). CDR3: CASSLGAREAFF. In DNA, the CDR3 is TGTGCCAGCAGCTTAGGGGCAAGGGAAGCTTTCTTT.